The 21 T cell receptor beta chains presented below share a single source sample, sequenced in a study of shared clonotypes between healthy human individuals. The assay was immunoSEQ multiplex PCR, and TCRdb's table has in-frame clones only and misses some. The sample contains approximately 2.4 million clones, approximately 94% of which appear only once. Sequencing was done on a sample of naive CD4+ T cells sorted from blood. Noted subset: CD45RA+ positively selected. These receptor sequences come from a man between 18 and 35 years old in good health.

V is TRBV7-9 and J is TRBJ2-1; the match to TRBD1 covers 9 bases. CDR3 length: 13 amino acids. Germline CDR1 is SEHNR and CDR2 is FQNEAQ (reference sequence). The V and J ends lost 3 bases and 14 bases, in that order; junction bases with no gene match: 8. In nucleotides, the CDR3 is TGTGCCAGCAGCTTCTTAGGGGACAGGGAAAAGTTCTTC. This translates into CASSFLGDREKFF.

The chain is built from TRBV5-1 and TRBJ1-4; D uncertain. The CDR3 consists of 16 residues. V lost 4 bases to trimming and J lost 0 bases, with 13 bases between them. The germline gives CDR1 SGHRS, CDR2 YFSETQ. CDR3 coding DNA: TGCGCCAGCAGCACTACAGAGATTGCAACTAATGAAAAACTGTTTTTT. As protein: CASSTTEIATNEKLFF.

In the case of this clone: The sample contains more than one DNA sequence encoding this CDR3. The gene calls are TRBV9 and TRBJ1-5, with 8 positions matching TRBD1. With V trimmed by 0 bases and J by 7 bases, 3 bases remained unmatched. Germline values: CDR1 SGDLS, CDR2 YYNGEE. This CDR3 contains 14 residues. CDR3 in amino acids: CASSVGTGNQPQHF. CDR3 sequence (DNA): TGTGCCAGCAGCGTAGGGACAGGGAACCAGCCCCAGCATTTT. The full variable domain, its missing parts supplied by reference TRBV9 and TRBJ1-5, is DSGVTQTPKHLITATGQRVTLRCSPRSGDLSVYWYQQSLDQGLQFLIQYYNGEERAKGNILERFSAQQFPDLHSELNLSSLELGDSALYFCASSVGTGNQPQHFGDGTRLSIL.

This chain joins TRBV27 and TRBJ2-6; the D call may be TRBD1 or TRBD2 (5 bases each). V gave up 5 bases and J gave up 0 bases, with 17 bases separating them. The germline V gene encodes CDR1 MNHEY and CDR2 SMNVEV (reference sequence). This CDR3 spans 18 amino acids. This chain's CDR3 is CASSPFRDGSSGANVLTF. DNA for the CDR3: TGTGCCAGCAGTCCATTCCGGGACGGAAGCTCTGGGGCCAACGTCCTGACTTTC.

J is TRBJ2-5 and V is TRBV7-9; 13 bases agree with TRBD2. The CDR3 loop spans 17 amino acids. V shed 4 bases, J shed 3 bases, and the junction held 8 bases outside the gene matches. Germline CDR1 and CDR2: SEHNR and FQNEAQ (reference sequence). The CDR3 sequence is CASSSGTSGVSKETQYF. DNA for the CDR3: TGTGCCAGCAGCTCCGGGACTAGCGGGGTCTCAAAAGAGACCCAGTACTTC.

CDR3 region: CASSLLAGSYNEQFF. Written as DNA, the CDR3 is TGCGCCAGCAGCCTACTAGCGGGGTCCTACAATGAGCAGTTCTTC. The chain has TRBV4-1 and TRBJ2-1; 10 bases line up with TRBD2. CDR3 length equals 15 residues. V was pared by 4 bases and J by 1 base, with 1 base of the junction left unmatched. Germline CDR1 reads MGHRA; CDR2 reads YSYEKL.

The genes are TRBV28 and TRBJ1-2; TRBD1 matches at 8 bases. Trimming took 6 bases from V and 4 from J; bases not matched to a gene: 16. Per the germline V gene, CDR1 is MDHEN and CDR2 is SYDVKM. This CDR3 region has 17 residues. In DNA form, the CDR3 reads TGTGCCAGCAGCCCGACAGGGGCTGGGGGGGCTATCTATGGCTACACCTTC. Translating it yields CASSPTGAGGAIYGYTF.

The CDR3 nucleotides are TGTGCCAGCAGCGCCGAGATAAGCCCGCTGTATGGCTACACCTTC. It is translated as CASSAEISPLYGYTF. The chain carries TRBV9 and TRBJ1-2; no reliable D call. The CDR3 length is 15 residues. Trimming stripped 3 bases from V and 5 bases from J, with 17 bases between. Looked up from germline, CDR1 is SGDLS and CDR2 is YYNGEE.

The chain employs TRBV7-5 and TRBJ2-5. TRBV7-5 has pseudogene status. CDR3 length: 14 residues. The CDR3 coding sequence is TGTGCCAGAAGCGAAGGGACCCGCGGCGAGACCCAGTACTTC. It specifies CARSEGTRGETQYF.

This chain joins TRBV18 and TRBJ2-7; D remains ambiguous. Per germline, CDR1 KGHSH and CDR2 LQKENI. CDR3 length equals 12 residues. Trimming pared 3 bases from V and 6 bases from J, leaving 9 bases between. The CDR3 DNA is TGTGCCAGCTCACCGGTCAGCTCCGAGCAGTACTTC. Protein sequence: CASSPVSSEQYF. The complete variable domain, with remaining parts taken from reference TRBV18 and TRBJ2-7, reads NAGVMQNPRHLVRRRGQEARLRCSPMKGHSHVYWYRQLPEEGLKFMVYLQKENIIDESGMPKERFSAEFPKEGPSILRIQQVVRGDSAAYFCASSPVSSEQYFGPGTRLTVT.

The chain links TRBV5-1 to TRBJ1-1; 9 bases agree with TRBD1. Trimming at V came to 4 bases and at J to 1 base, leaving 2 bases not matched to a gene. This CDR3 comprises 14 residues. The germline V gene has CDR1 SGHRS and CDR2 YFSETQ. The CDR3 is CASSATGGNTEAFF. The CDR3 region has the DNA TGCGCCAGCAGCGCGACAGGGGGGAACACTGAAGCTTTCTTT.

The chain couples TRBV6-4 to TRBJ2-3; D uncertain. V lost 3 bases, J lost 0 bases, and 7 bases lay in between. The germline CDR1 and CDR2 sequences are MRHNA and SNTAGT. The CDR3 covers 14 residues. The CDR3 region is CASSEGFSTDTQYF. DNA for the CDR3: TGTGCCAGCAGTGAAGGTTTCAGCACAGATACGCAGTATTTT.

The chain has TRBV7-3 and TRBJ1-5; 7 bases line up with TRBD1. V lost 3 bases and J lost 10; bases outside the gene matches: 21. CDR1 is SGHTA, CDR2 FQGTGA, per germline. The CDR3 consists of 18 residues. CDR3 nucleotide sequence: TGTGCCAGCAGCTTGGGTCTGGGACAGCGGCCCTGTCGACGCCCCCAGCATTTT. It codes for CASSLGLGQRPCRRPQHF.

The sample holds one count of this clone. The V call is TRBV28, the J call TRBJ2-5; 7 bases are shared with TRBD1. Germline V gene sequence: CDR1 MDHEN, CDR2 SYDVKM. The junction had 16 bases not matched to a gene; V was cut back by 5 bases and J by 7 bases. The CDR3 is 16 amino acids. The chain's CDR3 is CASSPSGQPFRATQYF. The CDR3 DNA sequence: TGTGCCAGCAGTCCGTCGGGACAGCCCTTTCGTGCGACCCAGTACTTC.

The rearrangement joins TRBV18 to TRBJ1-5; 7 positions match TRBD1. The CDR3 length is 17 residues. Germline assignment: CDR1 KGHSH and CDR2 LQKENI. Trimming took 5 bases from V and 0 from J; bases not matched to a gene: 10. The CDR3: CASSAQQGRASNQPQHF. CDR3 coding DNA: TGTGCCAGCTCAGCCCAACAGGGGAGGGCTAGCAATCAGCCCCAGCATTTT.

This chain links TRBV25-1 with TRBJ2-3; weak D call: TRBD2 (6 bases). This CDR3 region has 14 residues. The V gene lost 1 base and the J gene lost 4 bases, with 9 bases spanning the gap. Germline values: CDR1 MGHDK, CDR2 SYGVNS. This CDR3 is CASSEFTSPDTQYF. The CDR3 nucleotides read TGTGCCAGCAGTGAATTTACTAGCCCAGATACGCAGTATTTT. The variable domain in full, with the rest retrieved from reference TRBV25-1 and TRBJ2-3, is EADIYQTPRYLVIGTGKKITLECSQTMGHDKMYWYQQDPGMELHLIHYSYGVNSTEKGDLSSESTVSRIRTEHFPLTLESARPSHTSQYLCASSEFTSPDTQYFGPGTRLTVL.

J is TRBJ2-7 and V is TRBV5-1; D is undetermined. V was clipped by 0 bases and J by 2 bases, with 12 bases between them. Germline CDR1 reads SGHRS; CDR2 reads YFSETQ. The CDR3 has 15 amino acids. The CDR3 coding sequence is TGCGCCAGCAGCTTGGCCCCGATCTACACCTACGAGCAGTACTTC. This encodes CASSLAPIYTYEQYF. The entire variable domain, with the rest obtained from reference TRBV5-1 and TRBJ2-7, is as follows: KAGVTQTPRYLIKTRGQQVTLSCSPISGHRSVSWYQQTPGQGLQFLFEYFSETQRNKGNFPGRFSGRQFSNSRSEMNVSTLELGDSALYLCASSLAPIYTYEQYFGPGTRLTVT.

The genes are TRBV4-2 and TRBJ1-2; D uncertain. Between the trimmed V and J ends, which lost 0 bases and 0 bases, there was a span of 8 bases. The germline V gene encodes CDR1 LGHNA and CDR2 YNFKEQ. The CDR3 has 15 amino acids. CDR3 sequence (DNA): TGTGCCAGCAGCCAAGAAGTCACGCCTAACTATGGCTACACCTTC. It translates to CASSQEVTPNYGYTF.

The genes are TRBV12-5 and TRBJ1-1; 7 bases line up with TRBD1. J gave up 10 bases and V 2 bases, and 4 bases lay outside the gene matches. The CDR3 has 12 amino acids. CDR1 is LGHNT and CDR2 is FRNRAP in the germline V gene. As DNA, the CDR3 is TGTGCTAGTGGTTTGCCTGACAGGGTAGCTTTCTTT. Residues: CASGLPDRVAFF.

CDR3 DNA: TGCGCCAGCAGCTTGGAACAGTTCTCTGGAAACACCATATATTTT. As protein: CASSLEQFSGNTIYF. The chain couples TRBV5-1 to TRBJ1-3; D remains ambiguous. CDR1 and CDR2 (germline): SGHRS, YFSETQ. The length of the CDR3 is 15 residues. Trimming pared 0 bases from V and 0 bases from J, leaving 7 bases between.

This clone appeared a single time. This rearrangement joins TRBV18 to TRBJ2-2; the D call may be TRBD1 or TRBD2 (6 bases each). Germline V gene data show CDR1 as KGHSH and CDR2 as LQKENI. The CDR3 contains 17 residues. V was trimmed by 2 bases and J by 2 bases, leaving 15 bases between them. The CDR3 nucleotides are TGTGCCAGCTCACCAGAGGGGGGCAGCGGAAACACCGGGGAGCTGTTTTTT. This gives the protein CASSPEGGSGNTGELFF.